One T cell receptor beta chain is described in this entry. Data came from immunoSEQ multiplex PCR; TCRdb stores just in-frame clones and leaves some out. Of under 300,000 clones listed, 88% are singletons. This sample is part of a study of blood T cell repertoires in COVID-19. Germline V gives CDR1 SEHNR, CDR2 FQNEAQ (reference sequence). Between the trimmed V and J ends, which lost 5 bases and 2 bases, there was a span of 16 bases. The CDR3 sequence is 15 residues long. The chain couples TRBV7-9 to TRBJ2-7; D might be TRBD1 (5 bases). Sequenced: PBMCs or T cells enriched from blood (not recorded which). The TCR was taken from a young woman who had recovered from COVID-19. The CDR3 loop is CASSRRQGKAYEQYF. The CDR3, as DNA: TGTGCCAGCAGCCGACGGCAGGGTAAAGCCTACGAGCAGTACTTC.